What follows describes a single T cell receptor (beta chain). The entry originates in a study of blood T cell repertoires in COVID-19. Study context: Sources were T cells, B-cell-depleted T cells, or PBMCs; the material itself was cDNA or gDNA.

Seattle participants joined during active infection and were tracked over time. Per the authors' pipeline: Amplifying reference gene primers gave estimates of nucleated cell counts. Profiling relied on immunoSEQ multiplex PCR, and the TCRdb table lists in-frame clones only, not all of them. The V and J calls and the clone size are those of that table, but D and trimming were determined from the DNA. Here the sample spans 100,000 to 150,000 clones, around nine tenths being singletons. The CDR3 spans 13 residues. V was pared by 8 bases and J by 4 bases, with 5 bases of the junction left unmatched. Germline-derived CDR1 and CDR2 are SGHTA and FQGNSA.

Sequenced sample: peripheral blood. This sequence joins TRBV7-2 and TRBJ2-3, with 8 positions matching TRBD2. The sequence was collected from a woman in her sixties or seventies with COVID-19, enrolled during active disease. CDR3 DNA sequence: TGTGCCAGCTCCGGGGGGGTCCCAGATACGCAGTATTTT. It translates to CASSGGVPDTQYF.